This entry features one TCR beta chain sequence. Its recognized antigen is unknown. Base qualities are missing; no much larger clone stands one base away. V is cut by 4 bases and J by 5 bases, and the space between the germline ends is 17 bases. CDR3 length: 15 amino acids, cysteine to phenylalanine. Only the CDR3 DNA is retained, 45 bases long and in frame from the first base. CDR1 and CDR2 were assigned from the germline V gene (reference sequence) as LNHDA and SQIVND. These data belong to a study of blood T cell repertoires in COVID-19 (dated by TCRdb to 2020 to 2022). Regarding the research as a whole: The collaborator samples originated in the United States, Italy and Spain and spanned the acute and convalescent phases of COVID-19. The dataset comprised deeply sampled blood TCRbeta repertoires from subjects exposed to, actively infected with, or recovered from COVID-19. The samples were drawn from two sources: the first 160 participants of the ongoing ImmuneRACE study, and 1,254 subjects contributed by 6 global collaborators. The repertoires were made available in a free public database intended to serve as a resource for research on the immune response to SARS-CoV-2. The material from the prospective study consisted of cDNA or gDNA derived from T cells, B-cell-depleted T cells, or PBMCs. Nearly every sample came with metadata listing a de-identified subject ID, COVID-19 status, age in years and sex. Where available, HLA class I and class II types were taken from metadata supplied by the sample provider and were not determined by assay-based typing. Points the paper makes about the study in general: How much clinical and demographic metadata was included differed by source and by participant, and the metadata was provided uncurated.

Each collaborating institution followed its own protocols to collect whole blood in K2EDTA tubes. Collaborator samples were shipped for TCRbeta analysis as frozen whole blood, isolated PBMCs, or DNA extracted from either sample type. TCRbeta CDR3 regions were amplified from genomic DNA by means of the immunoSEQ Assay, a bias-controlled multiplex PCR. Per the original workflow: Nucleated cell counts per sample were estimated from amplification of reference gene primers within the assay. To quantify the absolute abundance of each unique TCRbeta CDR3 rearrangement, sequence reads were collapsed and filtered. For each sample, productive Simpson clonality was calculated by taking the square root of Simpson's diversity index across productive rearrangements. Not all clones reach the TCRdb copy of this immuneACCESS table, which keeps in-frame sequences only. Checked studies attribute under half of the gap to unresolved V genes and leave the rest unexplained. V, J and clone size reflect that table, while D and trimming were determined from the DNA. This sample holds approximately 190,000 clones; approximately 90% were observed only once. Over 4.5% of the sample is taken by the ten largest.

The sequencing sample was made of peripheral blood. The clonotype comes from a man aged 80 or over with acute or convalescent COVID-19. This receptor chain uses TRBV19 and TRBJ1-1; D gene: possibly TRBD1, on 6 matching bases. Here the CDR3 is given as CASSTGQNVATEAFF. At the DNA level, the sequence is TGTGCCAGTAGTACCGGACAGAATGTAGCGACTGAAGCTTTCTTT.